The 6 T cell receptor beta chains reported below all come from one sample, sequenced in a study of T-cell memory formation after mild COVID-19. Each CDR3 protein gets one entry after TCRdb re-called the 5' RACE reads with MiXCR. The repertoire consists of some 350,000 distinct CDR3 sequences, with over 10% occurring once and the leading ten covering 20% to 25%. Sequencing input: PBMCs or a T cell subset sorted from them (not recorded which). These receptors all stem from a man aged 18 to 30 who had mild COVID-19 (a few samples of this study predate the infection). Cell type and time point are not known.

This chain uses TRBV6-5 with TRBJ2-7; possible D gene TRBD1, 5 bases. The CDR3 is 14 residues long. Germline V lookup: CDR1 MNHEY, CDR2 SVGAGI. V shed 6 bases and J shed 2 bases, with 14 bases lying between them. The DNA for the CDR3 is TGTGCCAGCAGGAGCCTCACAGGTGCCTACGAGCAGTACGTC. This translates into CASRSLTGAYEQYV.

The CDR3 loop reads CSARTGLAYEQYF. In DNA, the CDR3 is TGCAGCGCTAGGACAGGACTGGCCTACGAGCAGTACTTC. The chain carries TRBV29-1 and TRBJ2-7; 7 nucleotides agree with TRBD1. V shed 7 bases, J shed 2 bases, and the junction held 8 bases outside the gene matches. Germline V gene lookup returns CDR1 SQVTM and CDR2 ANQGSEA. The CDR3 consists of 13 residues.

The chain uses TRBV2 and TRBJ2-1; D uncertain. Per the germline V gene, CDR1 is SNHLY and CDR2 is FYNNEI. V gave up 5 bases and J gave up 4 bases, with 6 bases separating them. CDR3 length equals 12 residues. The CDR3 nucleotides read TGTGCCAGCAGTACAAAGTACAATGAGCAGTTCTTC. Protein: CASSTKYNEQFF.

The J gene is TRBJ2-3, the V gene TRBV6-2 or TRBV6-3, with a weak D call TRBD2 (5 bases). This CDR3 is 13 amino acids long. CDR1 is MNHEY and CDR2 is SVGEGT in the germline V gene. V lost 6 bases and J lost 6, with 13 bases in between. Written as DNA, the CDR3 is TGTGCCAGCAGGCAATCAACGGGGGATACGCAGTATTTT. Its protein product is CASRQSTGDTQYF.

This clonotype showed up just a few times. The V and J genes are TRBV7-3 and TRBJ2-2; D tentatively reads TRBD1 or TRBD2 (6 bases each). V lost 5 bases and J 9 bases, leaving 10 bases between the germline ends. CDR1 and CDR2 (germline): SGHTA, FQGTGA. This CDR3 spans 12 amino acids. CDR3 DNA sequence: TGTGCCAGCAGCCCCGGGGGCCGGGAGCTGTTTTTT. Translated: CASSPGGRELFF.

V and J are TRBV6-5 and TRBJ1-3; the D is unclear. In germline, CDR1 is MNHEY, CDR2 SVGAGI. The CDR3 loop spans 14 amino acids. The V end was cut by 5 bases, the J end by 1 base, with 9 bases between. CDR3 DNA: TGTGCCAGCAGTCCGAGAATGTCTGGAAACACCATATATTTT. The encoded protein is CASSPRMSGNTIYF.